The rows below give T cell receptor beta chains drawn from one sample of a study of OX40 agonist ivuxolimab in advanced cancers. Libraries were prepared by immunoSEQ multiplex PCR; TCRdb keeps only in-frame clonotypes and omits some of them. The sample gives roughly 80,000 clones, around four fifths of which show up once; roughly 0.8% is in the top ten. Sequencing was performed on CD4+ or CD8+ T cells sorted from blood, taken in a trial of the OX40 agonist ivuxolimab. The receptors here all came from an adult with an advanced solid tumor such as melanoma, head and neck, liver or kidney cancer. The CDR3 runs from the conserved cysteine through the conserved F or W. D genes are given only for firm matches. For some rows the clone size is stated as once, few or many, or as a class when expanded; others skip it.

clone_size	v_call	j_call	d_call	cdr3_aa	cdr3_nt
-	TRBV27	TRBJ1-3	TRBD1	CASSRDRDRNTIYF	TGTGCCAGCAGTCGGGACAGGGATAGAAACACCATATATTTT
-	TRBV6-1	TRBJ2-4	-	CASREDSNIQYF	TGTGCCAGCAGGGAGGACAGCAACATTCAGTACTTC
-	TRBV18	TRBJ2-3	TRBD1	CASSPNGQGLDTQYF	TGTGCCAGCTCACCTAATGGACAGGGTCTCGATACGCAGTATTTT
-	TRBV9	TRBJ2-2	-	CASSVGIGTNTGELFF	TGTGCCAGCAGCGTAGGAATCGGGACTAACACCGGGGAGCTGTTTTTT
-	TRBV5-1	TRBJ2-1	TRBD2	CASSGGTSGGNEQFF	TGCGCCAGCAGCGGCGGGACTAGCGGGGGCAATGAGCAGTTCTTC
-	TRBV6-4	TRBJ2-3	TRBD2	CASSEAGGANTQYF	TGTGCCAGCAGTGAAGCGGGGGGTGCAAATACGCAGTATTTT
-	TRBV10-3	TRBJ1-5	-	CAISESPHNQPQHF	TGTGCCATCAGTGAGTCCCCTCACAATCAGCCCCAGCATTTT
-	TRBV7-2	TRBJ2-1	TRBD2	CASRVAGARNEQFF	TGTGCCAGCAGGGTAGCGGGGGCAAGGAATGAGCAGTTCTTC
-	TRBV7-3	TRBJ1-4	TRBD1	CASSLSGGSNEKLFF	TGTGCCAGCAGCTTGTCAGGGGGGAGTAATGAAAAACTGTTTTTT
-	TRBV30	TRBJ1-5	-	CAWSVRGRSNQPQHF	TGTGCCTGGAGTGTACGGGGGAGAAGCAATCAGCCCCAGCATTTT
-	TRBV5-1	TRBJ2-3	TRBD2	CASSGSGGPGNTQYF	TGCGCCAGCAGCGGGTCGGGGGGGCCTGGAAATACGCAGTATTTT
-	TRBV19	TRBJ1-2	-	CASSPQTVNYGYTF	TGTGCCAGTAGTCCGCAGACGGTTAACTATGGCTACACCTTC
-	TRBV12-5	TRBJ1-1	TRBD1	CASGQGGAGTEAFF	TGTGCTAGTGGTCAAGGGGGCGCCGGCACTGAAGCTTTCTTT
-	TRBV6-1	TRBJ1-5	-	CASSEGGGRTQPQHF	TGTGCCAGCAGTGAAGGGGGGGGCAGGACACAGCCCCAGCATTTT
-	TRBV9	TRBJ2-3	TRBD2	CASSVPPTSGGDTQYF	TGTGCCAGCAGCGTCCCTCCTACTAGCGGGGGTGATACGCAGTATTTT
-	TRBV7-2	TRBJ1-5	-	CASSLEGRGGNQPQHF	TGTGCCAGCAGCTTAGAGGGGCGCGGGGGCAATCAGCCCCAGCATTTT
-	TRBV27	TRBJ2-7	TRBD1	CASSYHPGTGGREQYF	TGTGCCAGCAGTTACCACCCAGGGACAGGGGGCCGGGAGCAGTACTTC
-	TRBV6-1	TRBJ2-5	-	CASTLEGGPTQYF	TGTGCCAGCACATTAGAGGGGGGGCCCACCCAGTACTTC
-	TRBV5-1	TRBJ2-7	-	CASSYGTNYEQYF	TGCGCCAGCAGCTACGGGACAAACTACGAGCAGTACTTC
-	TRBV9	TRBJ1-2	-	CASSVDRDPRGGYTF	TGTGCCAGCAGCGTAGACCGGGACCCCCGGGGGGGCTACACCTTC
-	TRBV7-9	TRBJ2-7	-	CASSSHQGGYEQYF	TGTGCCAGCAGCTCGCATCAGGGGGGCTACGAGCAGTACTTC
-	TRBV19	TRBJ1-2	TRBD1	CASSIVTGFPFYGYTF	TGTGCCAGTAGTATCGTGACAGGGTTCCCCTTCTATGGCTACACCTTC
-	TRBV10-3	TRBJ2-7	TRBD1	CAISDMGTGSYEQYF	TGTGCCATCAGTGATATGGGGACAGGGAGTTACGAGCAGTACTTC
once	TRBV29-1	TRBJ1-1	-	CSALHTEAFF	TGCAGCGCCCTCCATACTGAAGCTTTCTTT
-	TRBV27	TRBJ1-1	-	CASRQTGMNTEAFF	TGTGCCAGCAGGCAGACAGGAATGAACACTGAAGCTTTCTTT
-	TRBV5-1	TRBJ2-5	-	CASSLAPRAGETQYF	TGCGCCAGCAGCTTGGCCCCGAGGGCCGGGGAGACCCAGTACTTC
-	TRBV2	TRBJ1-5	-	CAGGIGVNQPQHF	TGTGCCGGCGGGATAGGGGTCAATCAGCCCCAGCATTTT
-	TRBV19	TRBJ1-4	-	CASQRKNEKLFF	TGTGCCAGTCAGCGGAAGAATGAAAAACTGTTTTTT
-	TRBV7-9	TRBJ1-2	-	CASSFDMLYLGGYTF	TGTGCCAGCAGCTTCGACATGCTCTACCTGGGTGGCTACACCTTC
-	TRBV5-4	TRBJ1-2	-	CASSLSKGYTF	TGTGCCAGCAGCTTGAGTAAAGGCTACACCTTC
-	TRBV9	TRBJ1-4	-	CASSLRDGPNEKLFF	TGTGCCAGCAGCCTAAGGGACGGACCTAATGAAAAACTGTTTTTT
-	TRBV18	TRBJ2-3	-	CASSSQSTDTQYF	TGTGCCAGCTCATCACAAAGCACAGATACGCAGTATTTT
-	TRBV10-3	TRBJ2-3	TRBD2	CASTSGVASSTDTQYF	TGTGCCAGTACTAGCGGCGTTGCCTCTAGCACAGATACGCAGTATTTT
-	TRBV5-1	TRBJ1-5	TRBD1	CASSPGTGGNQPQHF	TGCGCCAGCAGCCCCGGGACAGGAGGAAATCAGCCCCAGCATTTT
-	TRBV4-2	TRBJ1-5	-	CASSQGGGDQPQHF	TGTGCCAGCAGCCAAGGGGGGGGAGATCAGCCCCAGCATTTT
-	TRBV7-8	TRBJ1-1	-	CASSLSRAHDMNTEAFF	TGTGCCAGCAGCTTATCTCGGGCACACGACATGAACACTGAAGCTTTCTTT
-	TRBV6-5	TRBJ1-1	-	CASSPTVPNTEAFF	TGTGCCAGCAGCCCGACAGTCCCGAACACTGAAGCTTTCTTT
-	TRBV5-1	TRBJ1-2	TRBD1	CASRPGQGAYGYTF	TGCGCCAGCAGGCCGGGACAGGGGGCCTATGGCTACACCTTC
-	TRBV7-8	TRBJ1-6	-	CASSLAADSPLHF	TGTGCCAGCAGCTTAGCGGCGGATTCACCCCTCCACTTT
-	TRBV29-1	TRBJ2-3	-	CSVKTGRGLADTQYF	TGCAGCGTAAAAACAGGGAGAGGGTTAGCAGATACGCAGTATTTT
-	TRBV2	TRBJ2-7	TRBD2	CASKRGGPYEQYF	TGTGCCAGCAAGCGGGGGGGCCCCTACGAGCAGTACTTC
-	TRBV2	TRBJ2-1	TRBD1	CASSRQGPAYNEQFF	TGTGCCAGCAGTAGACAGGGCCCTGCCTACAATGAGCAGTTCTTC
once	TRBV5-6	TRBJ1-1	-	CASSLQGLVDTEAFF	TGTGCCAGCAGCCTACAGGGCCTGGTAGACACTGAAGCTTTCTTT